These 18 T cell receptor beta chains came from one sample sequenced in a study of OX40 agonist ivuxolimab in advanced cancers. Library preparation employed the immunoSEQ multiplex PCR assay. Here the immuneACCESS table is served through TCRdb, limited to in-frame sequences with V and J called. Missing clones are a known gap in these copies; in checked studies unresolved V genes cover under half, and the rest lacks a known reason. Counted in this sample were fewer than 90,000 clones; roughly nine tenths of them appeared once. About 0.75% of the sample lies in the top ten. Specimen: CD4+ or CD8+ T cells sorted from blood, collected in a trial of the OX40 agonist ivuxolimab. The source is an adult with an advanced solid tumor such as melanoma, head and neck, liver or kidney cancer.

This clone was found once. The chain recombines TRBV6-1 with TRBJ2-2; D is uncertain. The germline V and J ends were trimmed by 8 bases and 2 bases, with 3 bases remaining between them. This CDR3 region has 11 residues. Germline V gene sequence: CDR1 MNHNS, CDR2 SASEGT. CDR3 sequence (DNA): TGTGCCAGCGGCAACACCGGGGAGCTGTTTTTT. Its translation is CASGNTGELFF.

This chain connects TRBV30 to TRBJ1-4; a possible D gene is TRBD1 (5 bases). The CDR3 sequence is 14 residues long. Looked up from germline, CDR1 is GTSNPN and CDR2 is SVGIG (reference sequence). The V and J ends lost 4 bases and 3 bases respectively, with 12 bases between them. In DNA, the CDR3 is TGTGCCTGGACCGAAGGGACCTCTAATGAAAAACTGTTTTTT. Protein sequence: CAWTEGTSNEKLFF.

This clone was observed once. The chain has TRBV4-2 and TRBJ1-6; 9 bases are shared with TRBD1. Per germline, CDR1 LGHNA and CDR2 YNFKEQ. J was trimmed by 8 bases and V by 2 bases; bases with no gene match: 10. The CDR3 runs to 17 residues. DNA of the CDR3: TGTGCCAGCAGCCAATATGGACAGGGGTTGGGAGATTCACCCCTCCACTTT. It specifies CASSQYGQGLGDSPLHF.

This rearrangement joins TRBV4-2 to TRBJ2-1, with 10 positions matching TRBD2. After removal of 0 bases from V and 6 bases from J, the junction contained 14 bases not matched to a gene. The germline CDR1 and CDR2 sequences are LGHNA and YNFKEQ. The CDR3 totals 19 residues. This CDR3 is CASSQDISGGAIWANEQFF. The CDR3 DNA reads TGTGCCAGCAGCCAAGATATCAGCGGGGGGGCCATTTGGGCCAATGAGCAGTTCTTC.

The rearrangement joins TRBV7-2 to TRBJ1-1; 8 bases are a match to TRBD1. Looked up from germline, CDR1 is SGHTA and CDR2 is FQGNSA. This CDR3 has 14 amino acids. V trimming: 3 bases; J trimming: 5 bases; junction bases outside the gene matches: 5. The CDR3 spells CASSFQGARTEAFF. Written as DNA, the CDR3 is TGTGCCAGCAGCTTCCAGGGGGCGAGGACTGAAGCTTTCTTT.

This chain connects TRBV6-1 to TRBJ2-5; 11 bases are a match to TRBD1. The CDR3 is 17 amino acids. Germline V gene data show CDR1 as MNHNS and CDR2 as SASEGT. J was trimmed by 4 bases and V by 4 bases; bases with no gene match: 11. The CDR3 loop reads CASSVTPGGQGGETQYF. CDR3 bases: TGTGCCAGCAGTGTCACCCCAGGGGGACAGGGGGGAGAGACCCAGTACTTC.

V is TRBV10-3 and J is TRBJ1-5; possibly TRBD1 for D (6 bases). With 4 bases removed from V and 3 bases from J, the gap between germline ends came to 7 bases. The CDR3 contains 13 residues. Germline values: CDR1 ENHRY, CDR2 SYGVKD. CDR3 protein: CAISGQDNQPQHF. CDR3 in DNA: TGTGCCATCAGTGGACAGGACAATCAGCCCCAGCATTTT.

V usage is TRBV5-8 and J usage is TRBJ2-2, with 7 nucleotides matching TRBD1. Looked up from germline, CDR1 is SGHTS and CDR2 is YDEGEE. J was trimmed by 2 bases and V by 3 bases; bases with no gene match: 7. The CDR3 contains 16 residues. The CDR3 region has the DNA TGTGCCAGCAGCTCCGGGACAGCTTTCAACACCGGGGAGCTGTTTTTT. Its translation is CASSSGTAFNTGELFF.

The chain carries TRBV5-1 and TRBJ2-1, with D perhaps matching TRBD2 (6 bases). The CDR3 is 14 residues long. Trimming took 4 bases from V and 3 from J, leaving 11 bases between them. Germline V gene data show CDR1 as SGHRS and CDR2 as YFSETQ. In DNA, the CDR3 is TGCGCCAGCAGCAGGGGACTTAACTACAATGAGCAGTTCTTC. This gives the protein CASSRGLNYNEQFF.

The chain recombines TRBV27 with TRBJ2-3, with 8 bases that match TRBD2. Trimming at V came to 6 bases and at J to 0 bases, leaving 5 bases not matched to a gene. Germline V CDR1 and CDR2: MNHEY, SMNVEV (reference sequence). The CDR3 consists of 15 residues. The DNA for the CDR3 is TGTGCCAGCAGCCCGGGAGGGCCCAGCACAGATACGCAGTATTTT. Its protein product is CASSPGGPSTDTQYF.

This clone occurred once. The chain joins TRBV27 to TRBJ1-4, with 10 bases aligning to TRBD1. The CDR3 is made up of 19 amino acids. With V trimmed by 5 bases and J by 4 bases, 16 bases remained unmatched. Germline-derived CDR1 and CDR2 are MNHEY and SMNVEV (reference sequence). CDR3 loop: CASSPPPTGGGSINEKLFF. The CDR3 DNA sequence: TGTGCCAGCAGTCCCCCCCCGACAGGGGGCGGGAGTATTAATGAAAAACTGTTTTTT.

The chain uses TRBV19 and TRBJ2-7; D is undetermined. Looked up from germline, CDR1 is LNHDA and CDR2 is SQIVND (reference sequence). V lost 3 bases and J lost 3, with 12 bases in between. The CDR3 runs to 14 residues. CDR3 bases: TGTGCCAGTAGTATCGCATCGGAAAGCTACGAGCAGTACTTC. Translation gives CASSIASESYEQYF.

This clone was seen more than once but under ten times. The chain carries TRBV5-1 and TRBJ1-2; D remains unclear. The V gene's germline CDR1 is SGHRS and CDR2 YFSETQ. The CDR3 consists of 13 residues. V was clipped by 4 bases and J by 8 bases, with 15 bases between them. The CDR3 loop reads CASSPWDGRGYTF. DNA of the CDR3: TGCGCCAGCAGCCCCTGGGATGGTCGAGGCTACACCTTC.

The rearrangement links TRBV10-3 to TRBJ2-7, with a possible D match to TRBD2 (5 bases). Trimming took off 6 bases at V and 6 bases at J, with 9 bases between the two ends. The germline CDR1 and CDR2 sequences are ENHRY and SYGVKD. CDR3 length: 11 residues. The CDR3 reads CAIRETSEQYF. Written as DNA, the CDR3 is TGTGCCATCAGGGAAACTAGCGAGCAGTACTTC.

Written as DNA, the CDR3 is TGTGCCAGCAGCATACAGGGGGCGGTAGCCGGGGAGCTGTTTTTT. This encodes CASSIQGAVAGELFF. The chain recombines TRBV6-5 with TRBJ2-2; TRBD1 matches 9 bases. Germline V gene data show CDR1 as MNHEY and CDR2 as SVGAGI. The CDR3 consists of 15 residues. The J segment lost 6 bases and the V segment lost 6 bases, leaving 8 bases of the junction unmatched.

CDR3 nucleotide sequence: TGTGCCAGCAGCTCCGGACCTCTTCGCTCGAATTCACCCCTCCACTTT. This codes for CASSSGPLRSNSPLHF. The chain uses TRBV7-2 and TRBJ1-6; D ambiguous. The germline V and J ends were trimmed by 4 bases and 7 bases, with 17 bases remaining between them. Germline V gene data show CDR1 as SGHTA and CDR2 as FQGNSA. The CDR3 covers 16 residues.

The genes are TRBV6-1 and TRBJ1-5, with D unresolved. With 6 bases removed from V and 8 bases from J, the gap between germline ends came to 17 bases. Germline V lookup: CDR1 MNHNS, CDR2 SASEGT. The CDR3 extends over 14 amino acids. The CDR3 region is CASRAIHREKPQHF. CDR3 nucleotides: TGTGCCAGCAGGGCCATTCATCGCGAGAAGCCCCAGCATTTT.

The chain recombines TRBV6-5 with TRBJ1-4; possible D gene TRBD1, 6 bases. From germline, CDR1 is MNHEY and CDR2 SVGAGI. The ends were cut back, 4 bases at V and 8 bases at J, with 20 bases in the middle. The CDR3 spans 16 residues. DNA for the CDR3: TGTGCCAGCAGTTCTGCGAGGGGCAGGGGTTGGGAAAAACTGTTTTTT. Protein sequence: CASSSARGRGWEKLFF.